This T cell receptor (beta chain) was recovered during a study of T-cell memory formation after mild COVID-19. Across the whole study: TCR clusters mostly belonged to single donors. Study-wide results and caveats: Pre-infection memory harbored some responding clones, suggesting cross-reactive memory joined.

TCRdb reprocessed the 5' RACE reads via MiXCR and lists one record per CDR3 protein. In the table there are about 290,000 distinct CDR3 sequences, roughly 18% of which are singletons. Looked up from germline, CDR1 is MDHEN and CDR2 is SYDVKM. This CDR3 has 15 residues. Trimming took 2 bases from V and 6 from J, leaving 16 bases between them. This clonotype was counted between two and nine times. Its antigen is undetermined. The chain has TRBV28 and TRBJ2-5; D gene uncertain. The sequence derives from a man younger than 35 who had mild COVID-19 (a few samples of this study predate the infection). Cell type and time point are not known. The sample comprised PBMCs or a T cell subset sorted from them (not recorded which). The CDR3 DNA is TGTGCCAGCAGTTTAGTCGCTAGTTCCCGGCAGACCCAGTACTTC. It encodes CASSLVASSRQTQYF.